The next 30 T cell receptor beta chains were all read from a single sample in a study of blood T cell repertoires in COVID-19. Assay used: immunoSEQ multiplex PCR; TCRdb lists only in-frame clones, some missing. The sample holds around 170,000 clones, around 84% seen once. What was sequenced was PBMCs or T cells enriched from blood (not recorded which). The receptors were gathered from a woman aged 50 to 60 who had recovered from COVID-19.

The chain recombines TRBV10-3 with TRBJ2-2, with D possibly being TRBD2 (5 bases). This CDR3 region has 17 residues. Germline V lookup: CDR1 ENHRY, CDR2 SYGVKD. Trimming took 0 bases from V and 4 from J, leaving 15 bases between them. The CDR3 loop reads CAISESLGSPFTGELFF. In DNA, the CDR3 is TGTGCCATCAGTGAGTCGTTAGGGAGTCCCTTCACCGGGGAGCTGTTTTTT.

The chain links TRBV2 to TRBJ2-7; tentatively, D is TRBD2 (5 bases). Deletions cut 6 bases from V and 2 bases from J, with 8 bases between. This CDR3 has 12 amino acids. CDR1 and CDR2 (germline): SNHLY, FYNNEI. This CDR3 is CASSPGTYEQYF. The CDR3 bases are TGTGCCAGCAGCCCCGGGACCTACGAGCAGTACTTC.

The chain links TRBV27 to TRBJ2-2; D is ambiguous. Germline V gene sequence: CDR1 MNHEY, CDR2 SMNVEV (reference sequence). This CDR3 spans 12 amino acids. Trimming cost V 5 bases and J 5 bases, with 6 bases left between them. The CDR3 DNA follows: TGTGCCAGCAGTCAGGAAACCGGGGAGCTGTTTTTT. Translating it yields CASSQETGELFF.

The V and J genes are TRBV7-3 and TRBJ2-3, with 7 bases aligning to TRBD2. Germline CDR1 reads SGHTA; CDR2 reads FQGTGA. The CDR3 is 14 amino acids. V dropped 5 bases and J dropped 1; count of bases not matched to a gene: 3. CDR3 in DNA: TGTGCCAGCAGCCTGAGCGGGGGCACAGATACGCAGTATTTT. Translation: CASSLSGGTDTQYF.

This chain connects TRBV5-1 to TRBJ2-2; 7 bases match TRBD1. Per the germline V gene, CDR1 is SGHRS and CDR2 is YFSETQ. Trimming at V came to 4 bases and at J to 5 bases, leaving 11 bases not matched to a gene. CDR3 length: 16 amino acids. CDR3 residues: CASSRNPGQPTGELFF. The CDR3 bases are TGCGCCAGCAGCCGGAATCCGGGACAGCCAACCGGGGAGCTGTTTTTT. Combining the CDR3 with reference TRBV5-1 and TRBJ2-2 gives the whole variable domain KAGVTQTPRYLIKTRGQQVTLSCSPISGHRSVSWYQQTPGQGLQFLFEYFSETQRNKGNFPGRFSGRQFSNSRSEMNVSTLELGDSALYLCASSRNPGQPTGELFFGEGSRLTVL.

The CDR3 DNA is TGTGCCAGCAGCAAACCAAGCCGGACAGGGCCCTACGAGCAGTACTTC. Its translation: CASSKPSRTGPYEQYF. This chain links TRBV21-1 with TRBJ2-7; TRBD1 is taken as the D call from the table, unchecked against the DNA. TRBV21-1 is a documented pseudogene. The CDR3 consists of 16 residues.

This CDR3 reads CASSLGAVYGYTF. The CDR3 region has the DNA TGTGCCAGCAGCTTAGGGGCAGTCTATGGCTACACCTTC. The chain carries TRBV7-2 and TRBJ1-2; unclear D gene. V shed 1 base and J shed 4 bases, with 7 bases lying between them. Germline V gene lookup returns CDR1 SGHTA and CDR2 FQGNSA. The CDR3 extends over 13 amino acids.

The count of this clone is one. The chain links TRBV27 to TRBJ2-3; D perhaps matches TRBD2 (5 bases). The germline gives CDR1 MNHEY, CDR2 SMNVEV (reference sequence). V was clipped by 3 bases and J by 8 bases, with 12 bases between them. The CDR3 consists of 13 residues. CDR3 sequence reads: CASSFGPAGTQYF. The CDR3 nucleotides are TGTGCCAGCAGTTTTGGTCCGGCGGGTACGCAGTATTTT.

The chain recombines TRBV7-2 with TRBJ1-2; 7 nucleotides match TRBD1. Trimming cost V 0 bases and J 7 bases; bases outside gene matches: 2. The germline gives CDR1 SGHTA, CDR2 FQGNSA. The length of the CDR3 is 13 residues. This chain's CDR3 is CASSLAGGSGYTF. For the CDR3, the DNA is TGTGCCAGCAGCTTAGCAGGGGGCTCTGGCTACACCTTC.

There are a few counts of this clone. The chain links TRBV5-1 to TRBJ1-5, with D unclear. Trimming pared 2 bases from V and 4 bases from J, leaving 7 bases between. Germline V gene data show CDR1 as SGHRS and CDR2 as YFSETQ. The CDR3 totals 13 residues. The CDR3 DNA sequence: TGCGCCAGCAGCTTCGGTCCGAATCAGCCCCAGCATTTT. Translation: CASSFGPNQPQHF.

The CDR3 DNA is TGTGCCAGCAGCTTGCGACTAGCGGGATCCTACAATGAGCAGTTCTTC. This sequence encodes CASSLRLAGSYNEQFF. V gene TRBV5-4 combines with J gene TRBJ2-1, with 11 bases that match TRBD2. J gave up 1 base and V 1 base, and 1 base lay outside the gene matches. The V gene's germline CDR1 is SGHNT and CDR2 YYREEE (reference sequence). This CDR3 spans 16 amino acids. Looking up the rest from reference TRBV5-4 and TRBJ2-1 gives the full variable domain: ETGVTQSPTHLIKTRGQQVTLRCSSQSGHNTVSWYQQALGQGPQFIFQYYREEENGRGNFPPRFSGLQFPNYSSELNVNALELDDSALYLCASSLRLAGSYNEQFFGPGTRLTVL.

The CDR3 DNA reads as TGTGCCAGCAGCATTCAGGGCCTAGGGGAGCTGTTTTTT. Translating gives CASSIQGLGELFF. V is TRBV7-2 and J is TRBJ2-2, with a possible D match to TRBD1 (5 bases). This CDR3 is 13 amino acids long. Trimming pared 5 bases from V and 8 bases from J, leaving 12 bases between. Looked up from germline, CDR1 is SGHTA and CDR2 is FQGNSA.

The rearrangement uses TRBV27 and TRBJ2-3; D is possibly TRBD2 (5 bases). The V end lost 8 bases, the J end lost 8 bases, and 20 bases lay between the germline ends. There are 14 residues in the CDR3. Germline-derived CDR1 and CDR2 are MNHEY and SMNVEV (reference sequence). The DNA for the CDR3 is TGTGCCAGCCGTCGGGCGGGCACCCTTTTTACGCAGTATTTT. It codes for CASRRAGTLFTQYF.

The sample holds many counts of this clone. The chain uses TRBV11-2 and TRBJ1-6, with D hard to call. V shed 8 bases and J shed 4 bases, with 18 bases lying between them. The length of the CDR3 is 16 residues. Germline-derived CDR1 and CDR2 are SGHAT and FQNNGV. CDR3 region: CASREVKGGYNSPLHF. The CDR3 region has the DNA TGTGCCAGCCGGGAGGTAAAGGGAGGTTATAATTCACCCCTCCACTTT.

This sequence joins TRBV19 and TRBJ2-7; the match to TRBD2 covers 9 bases. Germline CDR1 LNHDA, CDR2 SQIVND (reference sequence). CDR3 length equals 15 residues. Germline trimming cut 5 bases from V and 3 bases from J; bases unmatched to any gene: 8. DNA of the CDR3: TGTGCCAGTAGTTTGAAGCGGGGGGCTATCTACGAGCAGTACTTC. Translated, it gives CASSLKRGAIYEQYF.

This chain connects TRBV24-1 to TRBJ2-1, with 7 bases aligning to TRBD1. V trimming: 4 bases; J trimming: 9 bases; junction bases outside the gene matches: 11. The CDR3 has 15 amino acids. Germline assignment: CDR1 KGHDR and CDR2 SFDVKD. CDR3 in DNA: TGTGCCACCAGTGACTTCTCCGGGACAGTGGGTGAGCAGTTCTTC. Amino acids: CATSDFSGTVGEQFF.

This clone was seen only a few times. This chain uses TRBV5-1 with TRBJ1-5; unclear D gene. Germline assignment: CDR1 SGHRS and CDR2 YFSETQ. The length of the CDR3 is 13 residues. V was pared by 4 bases and J by 7 bases, with 12 bases between. CDR3 residues: CASSLGEEQPQHF. In DNA form, the CDR3 reads TGCGCCAGCAGCCTCGGCGAGGAACAGCCCCAGCATTTT.

The V call is TRBV28, the J call TRBJ1-2; D gene uncertain. The CDR3 consists of 14 residues. Germline loops: CDR1 MDHEN, CDR2 SYDVKM. The V end was cut by 5 bases, the J end by 8 bases, with 18 bases between. CDR3 sequence: CASSPGSGVGGYTF. The CDR3 DNA sequence: TGTGCCAGCAGTCCCGGCTCGGGAGTCGGGGGCTACACCTTC.

The genes are TRBV4-3 and TRBJ2-7; D is perhaps TRBD2 (6 bases). The germline V and J ends were trimmed by 1 base and 6 bases, with 19 bases remaining between them. This CDR3 contains 16 residues. The germline gives CDR1 LGHNA, CDR2 YSLEER. The CDR3, as DNA: TGCGCCAGCAGCCAAGCCGCCGAGACTAGGATGGGCGAGCAGTACTTC. Translated: CASSQAAETRMGEQYF.

V and J are TRBV19 and TRBJ1-1; the D gene is possibly TRBD1 (5 bases). CDR1 is LNHDA and CDR2 is SQIVND in the germline V gene (reference sequence). Trimming removed 4 bases at V and 1 base at J, with 13 bases between. This CDR3 comprises 15 residues. The CDR3 bases are TGTGCCAGTAGTACACGGTCCCAGGGGAACACTGAAGCTTTCTTT. Its protein product is CASSTRSQGNTEAFF.

This chain connects TRBV5-1 to TRBJ1-2; 12 bases fit TRBD1. The V gene's germline CDR1 is SGHRS and CDR2 YFSETQ. The CDR3 contains 15 residues. The junction had 9 bases not matched to a gene; V was cut back by 4 bases and J by 8 bases. The DNA of the CDR3 is TGCGCCAGCAGCGACCCGGGACAGGGGGCAAGGGGCTACACCTTC. Its translation is CASSDPGQGARGYTF.

The chain joins TRBV4-2 to TRBJ1-1, with 8 positions matching TRBD1. The CDR3 runs to 16 residues. CDR1 is LGHNA and CDR2 is YNFKEQ in the germline V gene. V gave up 4 bases and J gave up 2 bases; unmatched junction bases: 9. The chain's CDR3 is CASSLDGDRRNTEAFF. The CDR3 DNA is TGTGCCAGCAGCCTAGACGGGGACAGGAGAAACACTGAAGCTTTCTTT.

This sequence joins TRBV19 and TRBJ2-1, with D perhaps matching TRBD2 (6 bases). This CDR3 contains 14 residues. Per germline, CDR1 LNHDA and CDR2 SQIVND (reference sequence). CDR3 bases: TGTGTCGCCCTTGGGCGGGGAAAGGTCAATGAGCAGTTCTTC. Its translation is CVALGRGKVNEQFF.

The J gene is TRBJ1-2, the V gene TRBV27, with a weak D call TRBD1 (5 bases). V lost 0 bases to trimming and J lost 5 bases, with 13 bases between them. Germline assignment: CDR1 MNHEY and CDR2 SMNVEV (reference sequence). This CDR3 region has 15 residues. The CDR3 here is CASSLSIWGGYGYTF. CDR3 coding DNA: TGTGCCAGCAGTTTATCGATATGGGGGGGTTATGGCTACACCTTC.

The chain uses TRBV19 and TRBJ1-3, with 7 bases fitting TRBD1. Losses at the gene ends were 7 bases for V and 0 bases for J; bases not matched to a gene: 6. The CDR3 has 15 amino acids. Looked up from germline, CDR1 is LNHDA and CDR2 is SQIVND (reference sequence). The CDR3 nucleotides read TGTGCCAGTATCACCGGGACAGTCTCTGGAAACACCATATATTTT. Translated, it gives CASITGTVSGNTIYF.

The V and J genes are TRBV11-2 and TRBJ1-1; D call uncertain. There are 13 residues in the CDR3. Germline lookup yields CDR1 SGHAT and CDR2 FQNNGV. Trimming left V 5 bases short and J 1 base short, with 8 bases between. CDR3: CASSPVENTEAFF. The CDR3 bases are TGTGCCAGCAGCCCGGTAGAGAACACTGAAGCTTTCTTT.

V and J are TRBV6-5 and TRBJ2-7; D ambiguous. CDR1 is MNHEY and CDR2 is SVGAGI in the germline V gene. The CDR3 spans 14 residues. Trimming removed 2 bases from V and 6 bases from J, with 14 bases in between. CDR3 residues: CASSYMVPSGEQYF. CDR3 DNA: TGTGCCAGCAGTTACATGGTCCCATCGGGCGAGCAGTACTTC.

The rearrangement links TRBV5-1 to TRBJ1-4; D ambiguous. CDR3 size: 14 residues. Trimming shortened V by 0 bases and J by 5 bases, and 8 bases separated the two germline ends. Germline values: CDR1 SGHRS, CDR2 YFSETQ. The CDR3 nucleotides are TGCGCCAGCAGCTTGGAGGGCGGGAATGAAAAACTGTTTTTT. It translates to CASSLEGGNEKLFF.

The chain recombines TRBV10-3 with TRBJ1-2, with 8 bases matching TRBD1. Trimming removed 4 bases from V and 5 bases from J; junction bases left unmatched: 6. There are 14 residues in the CDR3. From germline, CDR1 is ENHRY and CDR2 SYGVKD. CDR3 coding DNA: TGTGCCATCAGTGGGACAGGGAAGGTTTATGGCTACACCTTC. Translating gives CAISGTGKVYGYTF.

The chain recombines TRBV15 with TRBJ2-7; 9 bases line up with TRBD1. J was trimmed by 10 bases and V by 3 bases; bases with no gene match: 10. Germline lookup yields CDR1 LNHNV and CDR2 YYDKDF (reference sequence). The CDR3 totals 14 residues. The DNA of the CDR3 is TGTGCCACCAGCAGCGAAACCCGGGACAGGGACCAGTACTTC. This encodes CATSSETRDRDQYF.